One sample yielded the 18 T cell receptor beta chains listed below, sequenced in a study of metastatic and nonmetastatic thyroid tumors. Until they underwent thyroid surgery, no patient had received any treatment. TCRdb recomputed clones from the PCR reads via MiXCR. The data show 15,000 or so clones, with 12% seen just once and 32% held by the top ten. Sequencing input: blood. The receptor set was obtained from a female donor with papillary thyroid cancer or a benign thyroid nodule (not recorded which). Some clones in this sample may be carry-over from other donors' samples.

This clone was seen many times. The chain joins TRBV7-2 to TRBJ1-1; perhaps TRBD1 as D (5 bases). The CDR3 extends over 14 amino acids. Trimming removed 1 base at V and 3 bases at J, with 9 bases between. Per germline, CDR1 SGHTA and CDR2 FQGNSA. The CDR3 spells CASSLGGGDTEAFF. DNA of the CDR3: TGTGCCAGCAGCTTAGGCGGGGGGGACACTGAAGCTTTCTTT.

This clone was found many times. The gene calls are TRBV11-1 and TRBJ2-7, with D possibly being TRBD1 (6 bases). Looked up from germline, CDR1 is SGHAT and CDR2 is FQDESV (reference sequence). CDR3 size: 14 residues. Trimming shortened V by 4 bases and J by 1 base, and 11 bases separated the two germline ends. CDR3 in amino acids: CASSWKQGSYEQYF. CDR3 nucleotide sequence: TGTGCCAGCAGCTGGAAACAGGGTTCCTACGAGCAGTACTTC.

There are many counts of this clone. The chain recombines TRBV7-9 with TRBJ2-3; a possible D gene is TRBD1 (6 bases). The V and J ends lost 2 bases and 3 bases respectively, with 9 bases between them. This CDR3 region has 14 residues. In germline, CDR1 is SEHNR, CDR2 FQNEAQ (reference sequence). CDR3 DNA sequence: TGTGCCAGCAGCTTAATCCAGGGGACAGATACGCAGTATTTT. Encoded protein: CASSLIQGTDTQYF.

This clone has a count of ten or more. The chain is built from TRBV29-1 and TRBJ1-2; the D gene is possibly TRBD1 (6 bases). CDR1 is SQVTM and CDR2 is ANQGSEA in the germline V gene. Trimming removed 6 bases from V and 10 bases from J, with 33 bases in between. The CDR3 extends over 17 amino acids. CDR3 residues: CSVIWTVRGAGVVDYTF. In DNA form, the CDR3 reads TGCAGCGTGATTTGGACGGTCCGGGGGGCCGGCGTAGTTGACTACACCTTC.

This clone was counted many times. The gene calls are TRBV5-1 and TRBJ2-7; TRBD1 might be the D (6 bases). CDR1 and CDR2 from the germline V gene are SGHRS and YFSETQ. The ends were cut back, 0 bases at V and 7 bases at J, with 11 bases in the middle. The CDR3 runs to 13 residues. The CDR3 reads CASSLGRQGEQYF. The CDR3 nucleotides read TGCGCCAGCAGCTTGGGGCGGCAGGGGGAGCAGTACTTC. The variable domain in full, completed from reference TRBV5-1 and TRBJ2-7, reads KAGVTQTPRYLIKTRGQQVTLSCSPISGHRSVSWYQQTPGQGLQFLFEYFSETQRNKGNFPGRFSGRQFSNSRSEMNVSTLELGDSALYLCASSLGRQGEQYFGPGTRLTVT.

This clone is termed medium-sized. For the CDR3, the DNA is TGTGCCAGCAGTTTACCCGGGGCGAGGGAGCAGTTCTTC. It codes for CASSLPGAREQFF. The chain recombines TRBV28 with TRBJ2-1; D tentatively fits TRBD1 or TRBD2 (5 bases each). The CDR3 is 13 amino acids. The ends were cut back, 2 bases at V and 10 bases at J, with 12 bases in the middle. Germline V lookup: CDR1 MDHEN, CDR2 SYDVKM.

This clone was seen ten or more times. The chain links TRBV13 to TRBJ2-3; maybe TRBD1 (5 bases). V was shortened by 5 bases and J by 3 bases, with 9 bases between the two germline ends. This CDR3 region has 13 residues. Germline CDR1 and CDR2: PRHDT and FYEKMQ (reference sequence). CDR3 DNA: TGTGCCAGCAGCCCGGCAGGGACAGATACGCAGTATTTT. This codes for CASSPAGTDTQYF.

This clone has ten or more counts. The junction shows a germline mismatch at one end, possibly a read error. The chain combines TRBV9 with TRBJ2-7, with 7 bases aligning to TRBD1. Germline V lookup: CDR1 SGDLS, CDR2 YYNGEE. The CDR3 is made up of 14 amino acids. CDR3 nucleotides: TGTGCCAGCGGCGTAGACAGGGAATCCTACGAGCAGTACTTC. Protein product: CASGVDRESYEQYF.

The rearrangement links TRBV24-1 to TRBJ2-7; tentatively, D is TRBD1 or TRBD2 (5 bases each). V was clipped by 6 bases and J by 7 bases, with 15 bases between them. Germline V gives CDR1 KGHDR, CDR2 SFDVKD. This CDR3 has 13 residues. CDR3 coding DNA: TGTGCCACCAGTTCCCAGGGAGCGAGGGAGCAGTACTTC. The encoded protein is CATSSQGAREQYF.

The table lists this clone with many counts. The chain employs TRBV9 and TRBJ1-4; D ambiguous. The CDR3 covers 15 residues. V was clipped by 3 bases and J by 4 bases, with 13 bases between them. The germline V gene has CDR1 SGDLS and CDR2 YYNGEE. The CDR3: CASSDAVSDNEKLFF. For the CDR3, the DNA is TGTGCCAGCAGCGATGCCGTATCCGATAATGAAAAACTGTTTTTT.

By share, this clone counts as medium-sized. The V call is TRBV28, the J call TRBJ1-1; D might be TRBD1 (5 bases). The germline V gene encodes CDR1 MDHEN and CDR2 SYDVKM. Trimming cost V 4 bases and J 1 base, with 7 bases left between them. This CDR3 region has 13 residues. The CDR3 DNA reads as TGTGCCAGCAGTTCAGGACAGAACACTGAAGCTTTCTTT. Protein sequence: CASSSGQNTEAFF.

As regards this clone: A much larger clone lies a single base off, so this may be a read error. Other DNA sequences in the sample encode the same CDR3. The CDR3: CSVDRNMNTEAFF. The CDR3 DNA sequence: TGCAGCGTTGATAGGAACATGAACACCGAAGCTTTCTTT. The chain has TRBV29-1 and TRBJ1-1, with no clear D. The CDR3 has 13 amino acids. From germline, CDR1 is SQVTM and CDR2 ANQGSEA.

This clone is deemed medium-sized (0.01 to 0.1%). The V gene is TRBV6-1, the J gene TRBJ1-6; a possible D gene is TRBD1 (6 bases). The CDR3 spans 13 residues. Looked up from germline, CDR1 is MNHNS and CDR2 is SASEGT. V dropped 3 bases and J dropped 9 bases, with 9 bases sitting between them. The CDR3 coding sequence is TGTGCCAGCAGTGACCTAGGGGGTTCACCCCTCCACTTT. This sequence encodes CASSDLGGSPLHF.

In this sample, this clone turned up many times. V is TRBV7-9 and J is TRBJ2-6; the match to TRBD2 covers 7 bases. CDR1 SEHNR and CDR2 FQNEAQ come from the germline V gene (reference sequence). The V segment lost 10 bases and the J segment 0 bases; nucleotides outside the gene matches: 18. This CDR3 contains 19 residues. The CDR3 here is CATPPGGLIASSGANVLTF. Written as DNA, the CDR3 is TGTGCCACCCCCCCCGGGGGGTTAATTGCCTCCTCTGGGGCCAACGTCCTGACTTTC.

This clone was counted at least ten times. This may come from a read error, since a much larger clone is one base off. This same CDR3 is encoded by further DNA sequences in the sample. This chain joins TRBV6-5 and TRBJ2-2; no clear D gene. This CDR3 has 13 amino acids. Germline values: CDR1 MNHEY, CDR2 SVGAGI. Trimming shortened V by 0 bases and J by 5 bases, and 4 bases separated the two germline ends. The CDR3 region is CASSYSWTGELFF. In DNA form, the CDR3 reads TGTGCCAGCAGTTACTCATGGACCGGGGAGCTGTTTTTT.

In its sample, this clone ranks as medium-sized. This sequence joins TRBV6-1 and TRBJ1-6, with TRBD1 matching over 9 bases. The CDR3 consists of 15 residues. Germline V lookup: CDR1 MNHNS, CDR2 SASEGT. Losses at the gene ends were 5 bases for V and 5 bases for J; bases not matched to a gene: 4. CDR3 residues: CASSPRDRDNSPLHF. In nucleotides, the CDR3 is TGTGCCAGCAGTCCACGGGACAGGGATAATTCACCCCTCCACTTT.

J is TRBJ2-7 and V is TRBV20-1, with TRBD2 identical over 13 bases. The length of the CDR3 is 15 residues. J was trimmed by 6 bases and V by 6 bases; bases with no gene match: 11. Germline CDR1 is DFQATT and CDR2 is SNEGSKA (reference sequence). CDR3 nucleotides: TGCAGTGCGTCAGGGACTAGCGGGACAGGATTCGAGCAGTACTTC. This sequence encodes CSASGTSGTGFEQYF.

This clone showed up many times. The chain carries TRBV30 and TRBJ1-3; D might be TRBD1 (5 bases). The germline V gene has CDR1 GTSNPN and CDR2 SVGIG (reference sequence). V lost 4 bases to trimming and J lost 1 base, with 14 bases between them. The CDR3 consists of 15 residues. CDR3 amino acids: CAWKRGILSGNTIYF. DNA of the CDR3: TGTGCCTGGAAAAGGGGAATTCTGTCTGGAAACACCATATATTTT.